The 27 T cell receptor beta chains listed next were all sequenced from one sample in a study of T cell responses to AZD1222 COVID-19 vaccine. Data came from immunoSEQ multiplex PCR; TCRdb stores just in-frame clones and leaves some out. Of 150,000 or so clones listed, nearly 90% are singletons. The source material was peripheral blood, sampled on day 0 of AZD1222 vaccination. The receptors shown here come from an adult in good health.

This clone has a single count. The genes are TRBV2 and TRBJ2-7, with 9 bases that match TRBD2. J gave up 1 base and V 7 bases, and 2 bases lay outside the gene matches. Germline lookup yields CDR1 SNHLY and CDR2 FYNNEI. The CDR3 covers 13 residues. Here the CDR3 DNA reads TGTGCCAGCAAGCGGGGGGAATCCTACGAGCAGTACTTC. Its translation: CASKRGESYEQYF. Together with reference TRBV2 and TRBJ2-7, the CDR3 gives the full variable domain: EPEVTQTPSHQVTQMGQEVILRCVPISNHLYFYWYRQILGQKVEFLVSFYNNEISEKSEIFDDQFSVERPDGSNFTLKIRSTKLEDSAMYFCASKRGESYEQYFGPGTRLTVT.

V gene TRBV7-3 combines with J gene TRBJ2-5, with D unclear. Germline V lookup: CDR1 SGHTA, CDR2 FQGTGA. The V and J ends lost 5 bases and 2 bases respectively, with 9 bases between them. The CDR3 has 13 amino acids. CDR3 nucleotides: TGTGCCAGCAGCCCGACTGCACAAGAGACCCAGTACTTC. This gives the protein CASSPTAQETQYF.

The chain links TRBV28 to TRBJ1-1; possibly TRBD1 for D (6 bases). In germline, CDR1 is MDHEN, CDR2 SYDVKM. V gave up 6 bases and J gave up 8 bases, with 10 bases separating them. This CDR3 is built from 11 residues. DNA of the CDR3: TGTGCCAGCAGGTCACAGGGAGAAGCTTTCTTT. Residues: CASRSQGEAFF.

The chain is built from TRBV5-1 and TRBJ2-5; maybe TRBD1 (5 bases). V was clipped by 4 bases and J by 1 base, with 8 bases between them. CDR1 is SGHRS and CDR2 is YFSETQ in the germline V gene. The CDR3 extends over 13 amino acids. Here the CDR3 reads CASSLDSQETQYF. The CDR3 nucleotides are TGCGCCAGCAGCCTCGACAGCCAAGAGACCCAGTACTTC.

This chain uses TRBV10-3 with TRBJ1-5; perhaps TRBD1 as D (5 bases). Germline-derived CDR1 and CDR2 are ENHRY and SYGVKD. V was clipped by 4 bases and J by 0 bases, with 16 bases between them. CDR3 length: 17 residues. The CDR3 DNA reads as TGTGCCATCAGTGCTTATCTGGGGGGAGATAGCAATCAGCCCCAGCATTTT. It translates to CAISAYLGGDSNQPQHF.

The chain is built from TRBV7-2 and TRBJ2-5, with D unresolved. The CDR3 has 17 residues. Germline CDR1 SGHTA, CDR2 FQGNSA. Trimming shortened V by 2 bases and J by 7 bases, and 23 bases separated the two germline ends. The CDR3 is CASSLYGLAVAHGTQYF. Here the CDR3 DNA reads TGTGCCAGCAGCTTATATGGGCTGGCCGTAGCCCACGGGACCCAGTACTTC.

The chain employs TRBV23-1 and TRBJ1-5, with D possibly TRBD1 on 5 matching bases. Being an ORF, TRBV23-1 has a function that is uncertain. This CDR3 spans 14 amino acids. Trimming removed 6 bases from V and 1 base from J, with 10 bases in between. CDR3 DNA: TGCGCCAGCAGCAAGGGACCCAGCAATCAGCCCCAGCATTTT. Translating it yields CASSKGPSNQPQHF.

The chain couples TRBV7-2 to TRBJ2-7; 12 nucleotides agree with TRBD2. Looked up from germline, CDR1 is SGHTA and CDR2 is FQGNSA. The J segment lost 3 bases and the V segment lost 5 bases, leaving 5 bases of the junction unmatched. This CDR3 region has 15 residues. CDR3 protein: CASSLGLAGIYEQYF. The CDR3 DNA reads TGTGCCAGCAGCCTCGGACTAGCGGGGATCTACGAGCAGTACTTC.

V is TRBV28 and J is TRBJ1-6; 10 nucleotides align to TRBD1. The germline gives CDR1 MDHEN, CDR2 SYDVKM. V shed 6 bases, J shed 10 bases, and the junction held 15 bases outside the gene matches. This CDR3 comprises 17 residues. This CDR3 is CASRPARGQGVRSPLHF. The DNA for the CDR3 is TGTGCCAGCAGACCCGCGAGAGGACAGGGGGTTCGGTCACCCCTCCACTTT.

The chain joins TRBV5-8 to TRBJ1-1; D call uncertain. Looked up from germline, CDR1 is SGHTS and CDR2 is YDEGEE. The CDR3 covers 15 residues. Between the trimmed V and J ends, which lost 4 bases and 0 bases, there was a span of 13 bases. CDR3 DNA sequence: TGTGCCAGCAGCATTTTACGACAAATGAACACTGAAGCTTTCTTT. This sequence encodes CASSILRQMNTEAFF.

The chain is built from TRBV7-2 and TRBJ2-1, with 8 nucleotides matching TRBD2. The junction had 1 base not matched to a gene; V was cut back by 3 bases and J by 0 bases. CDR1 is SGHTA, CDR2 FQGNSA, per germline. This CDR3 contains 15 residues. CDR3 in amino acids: CASSFSGSSYNEQFF. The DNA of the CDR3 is TGTGCCAGCAGCTTCAGCGGGAGCTCCTACAATGAGCAGTTCTTC.

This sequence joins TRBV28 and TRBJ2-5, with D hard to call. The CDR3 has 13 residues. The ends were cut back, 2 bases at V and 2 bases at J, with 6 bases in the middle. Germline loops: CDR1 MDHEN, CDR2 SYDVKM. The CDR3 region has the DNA TGTGCCAGCAGTTTAGATCAACAAGAGACCCAGTACTTC. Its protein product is CASSLDQQETQYF.

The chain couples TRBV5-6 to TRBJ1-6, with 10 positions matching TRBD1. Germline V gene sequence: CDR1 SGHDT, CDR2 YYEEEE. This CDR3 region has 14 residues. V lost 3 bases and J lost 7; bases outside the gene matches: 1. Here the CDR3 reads CASSSDRGNSPLHF. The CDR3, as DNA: TGTGCCAGCAGCTCGGACAGGGGGAATTCACCCCTCCACTTT.

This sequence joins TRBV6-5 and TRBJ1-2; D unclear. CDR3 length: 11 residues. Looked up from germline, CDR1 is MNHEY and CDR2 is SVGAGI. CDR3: CAAGRDYGYTF. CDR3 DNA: TGTGCGGCCGGTAGGGACTATGGCTACACCTTC.

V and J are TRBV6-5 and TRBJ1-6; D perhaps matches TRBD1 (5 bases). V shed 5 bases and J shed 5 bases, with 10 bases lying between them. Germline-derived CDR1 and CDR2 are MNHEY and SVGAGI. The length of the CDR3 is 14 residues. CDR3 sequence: CASSRDGNNSPLHF. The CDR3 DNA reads TGTGCCAGCAGTCGGGACGGTAATAATTCACCCCTCCACTTT.

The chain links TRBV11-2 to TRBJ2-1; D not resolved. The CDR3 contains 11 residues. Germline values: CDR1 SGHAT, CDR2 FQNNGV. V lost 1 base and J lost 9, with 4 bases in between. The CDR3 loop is CASSLGPEQFF. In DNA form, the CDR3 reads TGTGCCAGCAGCTTAGGTCCTGAGCAGTTCTTC.

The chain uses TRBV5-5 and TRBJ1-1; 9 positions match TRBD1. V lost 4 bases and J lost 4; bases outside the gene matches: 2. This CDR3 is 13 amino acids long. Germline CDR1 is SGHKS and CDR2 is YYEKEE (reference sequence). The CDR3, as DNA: TGTGCCAGCAGCGTGGACAGGGGCACTGAAGCTTTCTTT. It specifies CASSVDRGTEAFF.

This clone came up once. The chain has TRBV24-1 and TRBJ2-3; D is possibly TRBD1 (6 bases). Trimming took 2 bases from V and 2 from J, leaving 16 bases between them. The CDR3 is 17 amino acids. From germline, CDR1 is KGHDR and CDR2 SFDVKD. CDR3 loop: CATSDWGKGGPTDTQYF. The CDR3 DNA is TGTGCCACCAGTGATTGGGGAAAAGGGGGACCCACAGATACGCAGTATTTT.

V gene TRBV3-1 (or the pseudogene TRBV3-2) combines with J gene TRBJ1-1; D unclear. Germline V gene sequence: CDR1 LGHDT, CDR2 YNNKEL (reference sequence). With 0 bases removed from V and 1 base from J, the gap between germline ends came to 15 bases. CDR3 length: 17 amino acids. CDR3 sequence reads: CASSQEGGSSRNTEAFF. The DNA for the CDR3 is TGTGCCAGCAGCCAAGAAGGCGGATCTTCTAGGAACACTGAAGCTTTCTTT.

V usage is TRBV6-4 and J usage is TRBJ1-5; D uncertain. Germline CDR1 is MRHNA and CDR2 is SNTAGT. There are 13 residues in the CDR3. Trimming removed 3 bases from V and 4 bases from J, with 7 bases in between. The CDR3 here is CASSEAWNQPQHF. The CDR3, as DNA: TGTGCCAGCAGTGAAGCATGGAATCAGCCCCAGCATTTT.

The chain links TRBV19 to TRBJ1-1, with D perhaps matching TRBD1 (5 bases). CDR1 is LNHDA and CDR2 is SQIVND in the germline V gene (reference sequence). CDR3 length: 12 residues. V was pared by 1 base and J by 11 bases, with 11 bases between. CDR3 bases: TGTGCCAGTAGTATAGGGGGCGTTGGGGCTTTCTTT. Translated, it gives CASSIGGVGAFF. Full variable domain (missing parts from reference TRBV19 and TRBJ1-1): DGGITQSPKYLFRKEGQNVTLSCEQNLNHDAMYWYRQDPGQGLRLIYYSQIVNDFQKGDIAEGYSVSREKKESFPLTVTSAQKNPTAFYLCASSIGGVGAFFGQGTRLTVV.

CDR3 loop: CASSRRTSGSYEQYF. Here the CDR3 DNA reads TGTGCCAGCAGCCGCCGGACTAGCGGGAGCTACGAGCAGTACTTC. This chain uses TRBV7-2 with TRBJ2-7; TRBD2 aligns across 13 bases. Germline assignment: CDR1 SGHTA and CDR2 FQGNSA. J gave up 3 bases and V 5 bases, and 4 bases lay outside the gene matches. The CDR3 runs 15 residues. The complete variable domain, with remaining parts taken from reference TRBV7-2 and TRBJ2-7, reads GAGVSQSPSNKVTEKGKDVELRCDPISGHTALYWYRQSLGQGLEFLIYFQGNSAPDKSGLPSDRFSAERTGGSVSTLTIQRTQQEDSAVYLCASSRRTSGSYEQYFGPGTRLTVT.

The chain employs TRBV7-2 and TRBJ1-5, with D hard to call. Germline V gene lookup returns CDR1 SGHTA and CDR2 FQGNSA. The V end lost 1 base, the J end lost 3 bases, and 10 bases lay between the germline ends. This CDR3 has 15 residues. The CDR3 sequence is CASSLGWGNNQPQHF. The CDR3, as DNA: TGTGCCAGCAGCTTAGGTTGGGGTAACAATCAGCCCCAGCATTTT.

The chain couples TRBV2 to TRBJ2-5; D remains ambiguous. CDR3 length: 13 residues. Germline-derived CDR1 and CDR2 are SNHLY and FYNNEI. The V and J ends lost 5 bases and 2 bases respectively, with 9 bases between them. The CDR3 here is CASSLDGQETQYF. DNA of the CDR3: TGTGCCAGCAGTCTGGACGGACAAGAGACCCAGTACTTC.

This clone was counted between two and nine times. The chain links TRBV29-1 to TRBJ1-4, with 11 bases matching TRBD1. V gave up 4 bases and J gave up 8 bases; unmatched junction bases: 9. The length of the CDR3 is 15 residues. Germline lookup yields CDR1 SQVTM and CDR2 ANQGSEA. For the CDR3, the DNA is TGCAGCGTTGCTGCGGACAGGGGGCCCACGGAAAAACTGTTTTTT. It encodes CSVAADRGPTEKLFF.

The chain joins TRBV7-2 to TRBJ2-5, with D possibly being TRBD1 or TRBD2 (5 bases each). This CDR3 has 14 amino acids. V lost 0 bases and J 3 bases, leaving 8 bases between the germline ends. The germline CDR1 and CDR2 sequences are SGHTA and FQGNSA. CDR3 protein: CASSLAGPKETQYF. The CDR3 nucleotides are TGTGCCAGCAGCTTAGCGGGACCTAAAGAGACCCAGTACTTC.

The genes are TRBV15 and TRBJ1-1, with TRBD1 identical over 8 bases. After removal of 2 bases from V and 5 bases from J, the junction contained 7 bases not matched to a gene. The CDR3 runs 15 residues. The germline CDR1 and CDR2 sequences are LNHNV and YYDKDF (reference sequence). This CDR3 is CATSRIRGLGTEAFF. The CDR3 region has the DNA TGTGCCACCAGCAGAATCAGGGGGCTTGGGACTGAAGCTTTCTTT.